This is a list of T cell receptor beta chains from one sample in a study of blood T cell repertoires in COVID-19. The protocol was immunoSEQ multiplex PCR, while the TCRdb copy is restricted to in-frame clones and leaves out a portion. The table records about 120,000 clones, approximately 90% of them present only once. Sequenced material: peripheral blood. These receptors all stem from a man in his forties or fifties with acute or convalescent COVID-19. Both conserved end residues are part of each CDR3. The D gene is left open where the match is weak. Some rows have no size entry. The others give once, few or many, or a class for an expanded clone.

-	TRBV18	-	TRBJ1-1	CASSPTGVGSTEAFF	TGTGCCAGCTCACCAACGGGGGTGGGTAGCACTGAAGCTTTCTTT
-	TRBV6-5	TRBD1	TRBJ2-5	CASSTQDRGLETQYF	TGTGCCAGCAGTACCCAGGACAGGGGGCTAGAGACCCAGTACTTC
few	TRBV9	-	TRBJ1-3	CASSSGQLSGNTIYF	TGTGCCAGCAGCTCCGGACAGCTCTCTGGAAACACCATATATTTT
few	TRBV3-1/TRBV3-2	TRBD1	TRBJ1-5	CASSPRTGVGQPQHF	TGTGCCAGCAGCCCGCGGACAGGGGTCGGTCAGCCCCAGCATTTT
-	TRBV7-9	TRBD2	TRBJ2-1	CASSSPPRGGTYNEQFF	TGTGCCAGCAGTTCTCCTCCCCGCGGGGGGACCTACAATGAGCAGTTCTTC
-	TRBV14	-	TRBJ1-2	CASSILQGGGYTF	TGTGCCAGCAGCATCTTACAGGGCGGCGGCTACACCTTC
-	TRBV19	-	TRBJ1-2	CASRPRTSYGYTF	TGTGCCAGCCGCCCGCGAACCTCCTATGGCTACACCTTC
-	TRBV14	-	TRBJ2-7	CASSHTGEDEQYF	TGTGCCAGCAGCCATACAGGGGAGGACGAGCAGTACTTC
-	TRBV27	TRBD1	TRBJ1-1	CASSAGTGWVGDTEAFF	TGTGCCAGCAGCGCGGGGACAGGGTGGGTGGGGGACACTGAAGCTTTCTTT
-	TRBV12-3/TRBV12-4	TRBD1	TRBJ1-2	CASSPQGAGGYTF	TGTGCCAGCAGTCCTCAGGGGGCCGGCGGCTACACCTTC
-	TRBV7-3	-	TRBJ1-1	CASSLKARPGPVNTEAFF	TGTGCCAGCAGCTTAAAAGCGCGCCCGGGTCCTGTGAACACTGAAGCTTTCTTT
-	TRBV30	-	TRBJ2-1	CAWSVGGGRHNEQFF	TGTGCCTGGAGTGTAGGAGGAGGTAGGCACAATGAGCAGTTCTTC
-	TRBV19	-	TRBJ1-5	CASSIGVRAVGIVPQHF	TGTGCCAGTAGTATAGGGGTCAGGGCAGTGGGGATTGTTCCCCAGCATTTT
-	TRBV5-6	-	TRBJ1-2	CASSLVRGKDGYTF	TGTGCCAGCAGCTTGGTTCGGGGAAAAGATGGCTACACCTTC
once	TRBV29-1	-	TRBJ1-5	CSVQGNSNQPQHF	TGCAGCGTTCAGGGGAATAGCAATCAGCCCCAGCATTTT
-	TRBV19	-	TRBJ1-2	CASSSRVWGLYTF	TGTGCCAGTAGTTCCCGGGTTTGGGGGCTCTACACCTTC
-	TRBV10-2	-	TRBJ2-5	CASQLTGRKTQYF	TGCGCCAGCCAACTAACAGGGCGAAAGACCCAGTACTTC
-	TRBV19	TRBD2	TRBJ2-5	CASSPTSGNGQETQYF	TGTGCCAGTAGCCCAACTAGCGGGAACGGCCAAGAGACCCAGTACTTC
-	TRBV5-1	TRBD1	TRBJ2-2	CASSYKGAGLFANTGELFF	TGCGCCAGCAGCTATAAGGGGGCGGGCCTGTTCGCGAACACCGGGGAGCTGTTTTTT
-	TRBV5-5	TRBD1	TRBJ1-3	CASSGDRAYSGNTIYF	TGTGCCAGCAGCGGGGACAGGGCTTACTCTGGAAACACCATATATTTT
-	TRBV7-8	TRBD1	TRBJ2-7	CASSVRGPGEQYF	TGTGCCAGCAGCGTCAGGGGGCCGGGCGAGCAGTACTTC
-	TRBV19	TRBD1	TRBJ1-4	CASSMVARGTGDEKLFF	TGTGCCAGTAGTATGGTAGCCCGGGGTACAGGGGATGAAAAACTGTTTTTT
-	TRBV6-1	-	TRBJ1-5	CASSERGGGQPQHF	TGTGCCAGCAGTGAGAGGGGGGGAGGACAGCCCCAGCATTTT
-	TRBV7-2	-	TRBJ1-1	CASSRDLRRDEAFF	TGTGCCAGCAGCCGGGACTTACGAAGGGATGAAGCTTTCTTT
many	TRBV19	TRBD2	TRBJ2-7	CASSIGTSFYEQYF	TGTGCCAGTAGTATCGGGACTAGCTTCTACGAGCAGTACTTC
-	TRBV7-9	-	TRBJ1-1	CASSLGGGNTEAFF	TGTGCCAGCAGCTTAGGAGGGGGGAACACTGAAGCTTTCTTT
-	TRBV27	TRBD1	TRBJ1-2	CASSTTPGTGGGYTF	TGTGCCAGCAGCACTACCCCCGGGACAGGGGGTGGCTACACCTTC
few	TRBV18	-	TRBJ1-1	CASSPGGHLNTEAFF	TGTGCCAGCTCACCCGGCGGCCACTTGAACACTGAAGCTTTCTTT
-	TRBV7-2	-	TRBJ2-5	CASRRRGEKETQYF	TGTGCCAGCCGCCGCAGGGGCGAGAAAGAGACCCAGTACTTC
-	TRBV2	TRBD1	TRBJ2-7	CASNGQGIYEQYF	TGTGCCAGCAATGGACAGGGCATCTACGAGCAGTACTTC
-	TRBV5-8	-	TRBJ1-2	CASSLGQRAYGYTF	TGTGCCAGCAGCTTGGGACAACGCGCCTATGGCTACACCTTC
-	TRBV30	-	TRBJ1-1	CAFSRGDTEAFF	TGTGCCTTCTCGCGGGGCGACACTGAAGCTTTCTTT
-	TRBV5-8	-	TRBJ2-1	CASSSVTASSYNEQFF	TGTGCCAGCAGCTCCGTGACAGCGAGCTCCTACAATGAGCAGTTCTTC
-	TRBV9	-	TRBJ1-4	CASSISGGGEKLFF	TGTGCCAGCAGCATCTCAGGAGGAGGTGAAAAACTGTTTTTT
few	TRBV7-2	TRBD1	TRBJ1-2	CASRPGQGRYGYTF	TGTGCCAGCAGACCTGGACAGGGCCGCTATGGCTACACCTTC
-	TRBV10-3	TRBD2	TRBJ2-1	CAISPGTSGGSSYNEQFF	TGTGCCATCAGTCCCGGGACTAGCGGGGGAAGCTCCTACAATGAGCAGTTCTTC
-	TRBV12-3/TRBV12-4	-	TRBJ1-5	CASSLARQPQHF	TGTGCCAGCAGTTTAGCGCGTCAGCCCCAGCATTTT
-	TRBV5-1	TRBD1	TRBJ1-1	CASSLGQGARTEAFF	TGCGCCAGCAGCTTGGGCCAGGGGGCGAGGACTGAAGCTTTCTTT
-	TRBV2	-	TRBJ1-1	CASSGRPTDNTEAFF	TGTGCCAGCAGTGGCCGGCCGACAGACAACACTGAAGCTTTCTTT
-	TRBV24-1	-	TRBJ2-2	CATRRQDVGELFF	TGTGCCACCAGACGACAGGACGTCGGGGAGCTGTTTTTT
-	TRBV18	TRBD1	TRBJ1-1	CASSATGEGTEAFF	TGTGCCAGCTCAGCGACAGGGGAGGGCACTGAAGCTTTCTTT
-	TRBV7-2	TRBD1	TRBJ1-1	CASSPDTGAAVRTEAFF	TGTGCCAGCAGCCCGGATACAGGGGCAGCGGTGAGGACTGAAGCTTTCTTT
-	TRBV24-1	TRBD1	TRBJ2-3	CATSARDRPTDTQYF	TGTGCCACCTCAGCCCGGGACAGACCCACAGATACGCAGTATTTT
-	TRBV30	-	TRBJ1-2	CAWNGPNTGYTF	TGTGCCTGGAATGGGCCGAACACTGGCTACACCTTC
-	TRBV14	-	TRBJ2-7	CASSLSGLSYEQYF	TGTGCCAGCAGCCTTAGCGGACTCTCCTACGAGCAGTACTTC
-	TRBV19	TRBD1	TRBJ1-2	CASSIPGQNYGYTF	TGTGCCAGTAGCATCCCGGGACAGAACTATGGCTACACCTTC
-	TRBV12-3/TRBV12-4	TRBD1	TRBJ1-2	CASSSTWDRGVLF	TGTGCCAGCAGTTCTACTTGGGACAGAGGTGTGTTGTTC
-	TRBV6-2/TRBV6-3	TRBD2	TRBJ2-1	CASSYLGLAALSSYNEQFF	TGTGCCAGCAGTTATTTAGGACTAGCGGCCCTAAGCTCCTACAATGAGCAGTTCTTC
-	TRBV5-6	TRBD2	TRBJ2-5	CASSFSSGATQYF	TGTGCCAGCAGCTTTTCTAGCGGGGCGACCCAGTACTTC
few	TRBV7-2	-	TRBJ1-5	CASSRTERDQPQHF	TGTGCCAGCAGCCGGACAGAAAGAGATCAGCCCCAGCATTTT
-	TRBV19	TRBD1	TRBJ2-7	CASSITGTGPYEQYF	TGTGCCAGTAGCATTACCGGGACAGGGCCCTACGAGCAGTACTTC
-	TRBV4-2	TRBD2	TRBJ2-5	CASSQALGGGGEETQYF	TGTGCCAGCAGCCAAGCCTTGGGCGGGGGGGGTGAAGAGACCCAGTACTTC
few	TRBV7-8	-	TRBJ1-2	CASSLESLYGYTF	TGTGCCAGCAGCTTAGAATCCCTTTATGGCTACACCTTC
-	TRBV6-5	TRBD1	TRBJ2-2	CASSHTGGTGELFF	TGTGCCAGCAGCCACACAGGGGGCACCGGGGAGCTGTTTTTT
-	TRBV6-5	-	TRBJ1-5	CASRKAYSNQPQHF	TGTGCCAGCAGGAAAGCGTATAGCAATCAGCCCCAGCATTTT
-	TRBV6-2/TRBV6-3	-	TRBJ2-4	CASSYVRGNIQYF	TGTGCCAGCAGTTACGTCAGGGGAAACATTCAGTACTTC
-	TRBV14	-	TRBJ1-2	CASSPSLFYGYTF	TGTGCCAGCAGCCCTTCTTTGTTCTATGGCTACACCTTC